This T cell receptor beta chain stems from a study of T-cell reconstitution after alpha-beta-depleted transplantation in children. A few counts support this clonotype. The TCRbeta library was prepared with unique molecular identifiers. A single record per CDR3 protein comes from TCRdb applying MiXCR to the PCR reads. The sample carries about 600,000 distinct CDR3 sequences, roughly 10% recorded once. CDR3 length: 12 amino acids. V lost 7 bases, J lost 4 bases, and 10 bases lay in between. The sequencing here drew on PBMCs from the stem cell graft donor, taken from the stem cell graft. This TCR derives from a human donor who donated a stem cell graft to a child with acute myeloid leukemia. V gene TRBV12-3 or TRBV12-4 combines with J gene TRBJ1-1; D not resolved. The CDR3 region is CASITWGTEAFF. In DNA form, the CDR3 reads TGTGCCAGCATTACATGGGGCACTGAAGCTTTCTTT.